The rows below give T cell receptor beta chains drawn from one sample of a study of cytomegalovirus exposure and HLA in healthy donors. The table came from immunoSEQ multiplex PCR; TCRdb's copy has only in-frame clones and leaves some out. The sample records more than 85,000 clones, about 86% being singletons. Sequencing used PBMCs. The receptors were gathered from a woman aged 25 to 39 in good health and CMV-seronegative. Both conserved end residues are part of each CDR3. Fields, in order: D gene, V gene, J gene, clone size, CDR3 protein, CDR3 DNA. The D gene is left open where the match is weak. Clone size is not always given. Where it is, it says once, few, many or a class for expanded clones.

TRBD1	TRBV27	TRBJ2-7	-	CASSSTGTGQYEQYF	TGTGCCAGCAGTTCTACCGGGACAGGGCAATACGAGCAGTACTTC
-	TRBV28	TRBJ1-1	-	CASRSGGLGAFF	TGTGCCAGCAGATCGGGGGGGTTAGGAGCTTTCTTT
-	TRBV21-1	TRBJ2-2	-	CASSSRGLAKNTGELFF	TGTGCCAGCAGCTCAAGAGGGCTAGCAAAGAACACCGGGGAGCTGTTTTTT
-	TRBV4-1	TRBJ1-2	-	CASSQGPAGLYGYTF	TGCGCCAGCAGCCAAGGCCCGGCCGGGTTGTATGGCTACACCTTC
-	TRBV27	TRBJ1-5	-	CASRAYEESNQPQHF	TGTGCCAGCAGAGCATACGAAGAGAGCAATCAGCCCCAGCATTTT
-	TRBV19	TRBJ1-1	-	CASSGGGRPREAFF	TGTGCCAGTAGTGGTGGTGGTAGACCTAGGGAAGCTTTCTTT
-	TRBV19	TRBJ2-7	-	CAVGNSYEQYF	TGTGCGGTCGGGAACTCCTACGAGCAGTACTTC
-	TRBV28	TRBJ1-2	-	CASSLGVQTYGYTF	TGTGCCAGCAGTTTGGGTGTACAGACCTATGGCTACACCTTC
TRBD1	TRBV28	TRBJ1-5	-	CASSPDRVGNQPQHF	TGTGCCAGCAGCCCGGACAGGGTGGGGAATCAGCCCCAGCATTTT
TRBD1	TRBV5-1	TRBJ1-3	-	CASRPSGTGDGNTIYF	TGCGCCAGCAGGCCGAGCGGGACAGGGGATGGAAACACCATATATTTT
-	TRBV9	TRBJ1-1	-	CASSPHSGMNTEAFF	TGTGCCAGCAGCCCCCATTCGGGGATGAACACTGAAGCTTTCTTT
TRBD2	TRBV7-2	TRBJ2-7	-	CASSLTSGAYEQYF	TGTGCCAGCAGCTTGACTAGCGGTGCCTACGAGCAGTACTTC
TRBD2	TRBV4-2	TRBJ2-1	-	CASSQDPGLAINNEQFF	TGTGCCAGCAGCCAAGATCCTGGACTAGCGATCAACAATGAGCAGTTCTTC
TRBD1	TRBV27	TRBJ1-5	-	CASSLQGQVGNQPQHF	TGTGCCAGCAGTTTACAGGGACAGGTAGGCAATCAGCCCCAGCATTTT
-	TRBV19	TRBJ2-6	once	CATETGGIRSGANVLTF	TGTGCCACCGAAACGGGGGGCATCCGCTCTGGGGCCAACGTCCTGACTTTC
TRBD2	TRBV5-5	TRBJ2-7	-	CASGTRGQASYEQYF	TGTGCCAGCGGGACTAGGGGTCAGGCTAGCTACGAGCAGTACTTC
TRBD1	TRBV2	TRBJ1-2	few	CASRLGQENYGYTF	TGTGCCAGCAGGTTGGGACAGGAAAACTATGGCTACACCTTC
-	TRBV2	TRBJ2-3	-	CASRKEKASTDTQYF	TGTGCCAGCAGAAAAGAGAAAGCTAGCACAGATACGCAGTATTTT
TRBD2	TRBV7-9	TRBJ2-1	-	CASSATTSFHEQFF	TGTGCCAGCAGCGCAACGACTAGCTTTCATGAGCAGTTCTTC
-	TRBV7-9	TRBJ2-1	-	CASSPWTSNEQFF	TGTGCCAGCAGCCCTTGGACAAGCAATGAGCAGTTCTTC
-	TRBV19	TRBJ2-4	-	CASSISLRDIQYF	TGTGCCAGTAGTATCTCGTTGAGGGACATTCAGTACTTC
TRBD1	TRBV4-2	TRBJ2-7	-	CASSQVGTGEYYEQYF	TGTGCCAGCAGCCAAGTTGGTACAGGGGAATACTACGAGCAGTACTTC
TRBD2	TRBV14	TRBJ2-1	-	CASSPSVAGGNEQFF	TGTGCCAGCAGCCCCTCGGTAGCGGGAGGGAATGAGCAGTTCTTC
-	TRBV2	TRBJ1-3	-	CASSIPMNSGNTIYF	TGTGCCAGCTCAATACCTATGAACTCTGGAAACACCATATATTTT
-	TRBV7-2	TRBJ2-2	-	CASSPRTRNTGELFF	TGTGCCAGCAGCCCCCGGACACGAAACACCGGGGAGCTGTTTTTT
-	TRBV7-9	TRBJ2-1	-	CASSLDSHNEQFF	TGTGCCAGCAGCTTAGACAGTCATAATGAGCAGTTCTTC
-	TRBV30	TRBJ1-1	once	CAWSVGRGSTEAFF	TGTGCCTGGAGTGTGGGGAGGGGGTCCACTGAAGCTTTCTTT
TRBD1	TRBV9	TRBJ2-5	-	CASSVGTGTGETQYF	TGTGCCAGCAGCGTAGGGACAGGGACGGGAGAGACCCAGTACTTC